Below, 10 T cell receptor beta chains from the same sample are listed, as sequenced in a study of blood T cell dynamics during melanoma immunotherapy. Described time point: pre-treatment baseline. Sequencing was performed with immunoSEQ multiplex PCR; in TCRdb, only in-frame clones are kept and a portion is missing. Here the sample spans several thousand clones, 96% being singletons. This sample comprised effector memory CD8+ T cells from blood, obtained from a patient treated with checkpoint blockade. The receptor set was obtained from a human donor with melanoma.

This chain connects TRBV11-2 to TRBJ2-1, with 7 bases matching TRBD2. Per the germline V gene, CDR1 is SGHAT and CDR2 is FQNNGV. The CDR3 is made up of 11 amino acids. With V trimmed by 8 bases and J by 15 bases, 10 bases remained unmatched. CDR3 region: CASLAGVQSFF. The DNA for the CDR3 is TGTGCCAGCTTAGCGGGCGTCCAATCGTTCTTC.

The rearrangement links TRBV15 to TRBJ2-7, with D perhaps matching TRBD2 (6 bases). Trimming pared 1 base from V and 0 bases from J, leaving 13 bases between. Germline assignment: CDR1 LNHNV and CDR2 YYDKDF (reference sequence). The CDR3 has 16 amino acids. CDR3 residues: CATSRVPEGPSYEQYF. As DNA, the CDR3 is TGTGCCACCAGCAGAGTCCCGGAGGGTCCCTCCTACGAGCAGTACTTC.

The chain uses TRBV4-1 and TRBJ1-5; no clear D gene. V lost 0 bases to trimming and J lost 9 bases, with 15 bases between them. Germline V CDR1 and CDR2: MGHRA, YSYEKL. The CDR3 length is 15 residues. CDR3 in amino acids: CASSQDVTGIRPQHF. The CDR3 coding sequence is TGCGCCAGCAGCCAAGATGTGACGGGGATAAGGCCCCAGCATTTT.

This chain connects TRBV7-6 to TRBJ2-1; D unresolved. V lost 7 bases and J lost 0, with 16 bases in between. The V gene's germline CDR1 is SGHVS and CDR2 FNYEAQ. The CDR3 extends over 16 amino acids. The CDR3 protein is CASTPFTLSSYNEQFF. DNA for the CDR3: TGTGCCAGCACCCCATTCACCCTGTCCTCCTACAATGAGCAGTTCTTC.

This chain joins TRBV6-1 and TRBJ2-1; no clear D gene. The CDR3 extends over 16 amino acids. Germline CDR1 and CDR2: MNHNS and SASEGT. Trimming removed 0 bases at V and 4 bases at J, with 13 bases between. The CDR3 sequence is CASSEAETLAYNEQFF. In DNA form, the CDR3 reads TGTGCCAGCAGTGAAGCAGAGACCCTCGCGTACAATGAGCAGTTCTTC.

The chain combines TRBV9 with TRBJ2-7; possibly TRBD1 for D (5 bases). CDR1 is SGDLS and CDR2 is YYNGEE in the germline V gene. The CDR3 consists of 15 residues. The V end was cut by 0 bases, the J end by 2 bases, with 12 bases between. In DNA, the CDR3 is TGTGCCAGCAGCGTAGCGGCAGGGCCTACCTACGAGCAGTACTTC. This gives the protein CASSVAAGPTYEQYF. The full variable domain, completed using reference TRBV9 and TRBJ2-7, is DSGVTQTPKHLITATGQRVTLRCSPRSGDLSVYWYQQSLDQGLQFLIQYYNGEERAKGNILERFSAQQFPDLHSELNLSSLELGDSALYFCASSVAAGPTYEQYFGPGTRLTVT.

The chain uses TRBV2 and TRBJ2-1; 9 positions match TRBD2. This CDR3 contains 17 residues. Germline CDR1 reads SNHLY; CDR2 reads FYNNEI. V lost 0 bases and J lost 2; bases outside the gene matches: 5. The CDR3 DNA is TGTGCCAGCAGTGAAGCGCTTCTAGCGGGGCCCTACAATGAGCAGTTCTTC. Residues: CASSEALLAGPYNEQFF.

CDR3 residues: CASSVGQSPTSYEQYF. For the CDR3, the DNA is TGTGCCAGCAGTGTAGGGCAGTCACCCACCTCCTACGAGCAGTACTTC. The V call is TRBV2, the J call TRBJ2-7; D unresolved. This CDR3 contains 16 residues. The V end lost 4 bases, the J end lost 0 bases, and 16 bases lay between the germline ends. From germline, CDR1 is SNHLY and CDR2 FYNNEI.

The rearrangement links TRBV5-1 to TRBJ2-1; possibly TRBD1 for D (6 bases). V gave up 7 bases and J gave up 0 bases, with 11 bases separating them. Germline loops: CDR1 SGHRS, CDR2 YFSETQ. CDR3 length: 14 residues. The CDR3 DNA reads as TGCGCCAGCCGGGACACGAGCTCCTACAATGAGCAGTTCTTC. Translating it yields CASRDTSSYNEQFF.

This chain joins TRBV7-9 and TRBJ1-4, with D unclear. The ends were cut back, 3 bases at V and 5 bases at J, with 13 bases in the middle. This CDR3 has 15 amino acids. Germline V CDR1 and CDR2: SEHNR, FQNEAQ (reference sequence). The CDR3 protein is CASSFTLAENEKLFF. CDR3 coding DNA: TGTGCCAGCAGCTTCACCCTAGCGGAAAATGAAAAACTGTTTTTT. The entire variable domain, with the rest obtained from reference TRBV7-9 and TRBJ1-4, is as follows: DTGVSQNPRHKITKRGQNVTFRCDPISEHNRLYWYRQTLGQGPEFLTYFQNEAQLEKSRLLSDRFSAERPKGSFSTLEIQRTEQGDSAMYLCASSFTLAENEKLFFGSGTQLSVL.